A single sample is the source of the 18 T cell receptor beta chains below, sequenced in a study of cytotoxic CD8 clonotypes in ibrutinib-treated CLL. Clones were read by immunoSEQ multiplex PCR, and TCRdb kept only the in-frame ones, dropping some. This sample carries fewer than 55,000 clones, roughly three fifths of them seen once, and the ten largest clones take around 30%. The material sequenced was PBMCs, taken after 24 months of ibrutinib treatment. These receptors all stem from a human donor with chronic lymphocytic leukemia.

In this sample, this clone turned up a few times. The V gene is TRBV7-2, the J gene TRBJ1-3; tentatively, D is TRBD1 (6 bases). V was pared by 3 bases and J by 4 bases, with 10 bases between. The CDR3 runs to 14 residues. Looked up from germline, CDR1 is SGHTA and CDR2 is FQGNSA. The CDR3 DNA follows: TGTGCCAGCAGCTTTTCAGGGGCGGGAAACACCATATATTTT. Residues: CASSFSGAGNTIYF.

The chain carries TRBV7-6 and TRBJ2-5, with D unclear. This CDR3 has 14 residues. The germline V gene encodes CDR1 SGHVS and CDR2 FNYEAQ. Trimming removed 1 base from V and 5 bases from J, with 11 bases in between. The CDR3, as DNA: TGTGCCAGCAGCTTAGGGCCCAGTGGGGAGACCCAGTACTTC. Translated: CASSLGPSGETQYF.

This chain connects TRBV11-2 to TRBJ2-5; D uncertain. Deletions cut 1 base from V and 5 bases from J, with 8 bases between. This CDR3 is 13 amino acids long. The germline V gene has CDR1 SGHAT and CDR2 FQNNGV. Here the CDR3 DNA reads TGTGCCAGCAGCTTAGGATGGGCGGAGACCCAGTACTTC. This translates into CASSLGWAETQYF.

This clone was seen more than once but under ten times. V gene TRBV5-1 combines with J gene TRBJ2-1; D unresolved. CDR3 length: 14 residues. The germline gives CDR1 SGHRS, CDR2 YFSETQ. V shed 1 base and J shed 7 bases, with 12 bases lying between them. This chain's CDR3 is CASSLLGRPNEQFF. Written as DNA, the CDR3 is TGCGCCAGCAGCTTGTTGGGCAGACCAAATGAGCAGTTCTTC.

The V call is TRBV11-2, the J call TRBJ1-1; 7 nucleotides match TRBD1. The junction had 14 bases not matched to a gene; V was cut back by 6 bases and J by 1 base. Germline V gene sequence: CDR1 SGHAT, CDR2 FQNNGV. The CDR3 sequence is 17 residues long. CDR3 nucleotides: TGTGCCAGCAGGCAAACAGGGGTACCCCTAGGGAACACTGAAGCTTTCTTT. It translates to CASRQTGVPLGNTEAFF.

This clone appeared a single time. The V call is TRBV2, the J call TRBJ1-1; D possibly corresponds to TRBD1 (6 bases). Germline CDR1 SNHLY, CDR2 FYNNEI. The germline V and J ends were trimmed by 0 bases and 0 bases, with 8 bases remaining between them. The CDR3 is made up of 15 amino acids. CDR3 residues: CASSEASGVNTEAFF. The CDR3 nucleotides read TGTGCCAGCAGTGAAGCCTCAGGGGTGAACACTGAAGCTTTCTTT.

This chain joins TRBV5-1 and TRBJ2-2, with 8 positions matching TRBD2. The CDR3 has 16 amino acids. Germline V CDR1 and CDR2: SGHRS, YFSETQ. V shed 5 bases, J shed 2 bases, and the junction held 8 bases outside the gene matches. The CDR3 coding sequence is TGCGCCAGCAGGGCCGGGGGGGCGCTAAACACCGGGGAGCTGTTTTTT. It encodes CASRAGGALNTGELFF.

This rearrangement joins TRBV6-1 to TRBJ1-2, with TRBD1 as a possible D gene (5 bases). Per germline, CDR1 MNHNS and CDR2 SASEGT. The CDR3 loop spans 14 amino acids. V lost 5 bases, J lost 8 bases, and 18 bases lay in between. The CDR3 nucleotides are TGTGCCAGCAGTTATGGAGAGGGTTGGGGCGGCTACACCTTC. Translating gives CASSYGEGWGGYTF.

The chain has TRBV1 and TRBJ2-4; the table's TRBD1 call for D was not verified on the DNA. TRBV1 represents a pseudogene. The CDR3 length is 15 residues. The CDR3 bases are TGCACCAGCAGCCGGCACCTTGAGACAGATCCCATTCAGTACTTC. Protein: CTSSRHLETDPIQYF.

The J gene is TRBJ1-5, the V gene TRBV28; TRBD1 matches at 7 bases. The V gene's germline CDR1 is MDHEN and CDR2 SYDVKM. Losses at the gene ends were 2 bases for V and 6 bases for J; bases not matched to a gene: 7. The CDR3 consists of 15 residues. CDR3 in DNA: TGTGCCAGCAGTTTAGTCAGGGGGGGGGCTCAGCCCCAGCATTTT. Its translation: CASSLVRGGAQPQHF.

The V gene is TRBV23-1, the J gene TRBJ1-5; D call uncertain. TRBV23-1 is marked as an open reading frame, function uncertain. The CDR3 length is 16 residues. V gave up 3 bases and J gave up 4 bases, with 16 bases separating them. DNA of the CDR3: TGCGCCAGCAGTCATTACACGGACGTGTCGAATCAGCCCCAGCATTTT. Residues: CASSHYTDVSNQPQHF.

The V and J genes are TRBV5-4 and TRBJ2-3; TRBD2 aligns across 8 bases. The ends lost 2 bases at V and 2 bases at J; junction bases unmatched: 4. The CDR3 length is 15 residues. Germline values: CDR1 SGHNT, CDR2 YYREEE (reference sequence). The CDR3 nucleotides read TGTGCCAGCAGCTTTGGAGCGGGGGACACAGATACGCAGTATTTT. Amino acid sequence: CASSFGAGDTDTQYF.

The chain carries TRBV5-5 and TRBJ1-1; TRBD1 matches at 8 bases. This CDR3 spans 15 amino acids. The trim removed 2 bases at V and 5 bases at J, leaving 8 bases unmatched. Germline-derived CDR1 and CDR2 are SGHKS and YYEKEE (reference sequence). For the CDR3, the DNA is TGTGCCAGCAGCTTAGGAGATGACAGGGGAACTGAAGCTTTCTTT. It codes for CASSLGDDRGTEAFF.

The V call is TRBV7-2, the J call TRBJ1-2; no clear D gene. In germline, CDR1 is SGHTA, CDR2 FQGNSA. The CDR3 runs 16 residues. The germline V and J ends were trimmed by 5 bases and 4 bases, with 20 bases remaining between them. The CDR3 sequence is CASSRGGQLGSYGYTF. CDR3 DNA: TGTGCCAGCAGCCGAGGCGGGCAGCTAGGGAGCTATGGCTACACCTTC.

The chain couples TRBV6-1 to TRBJ1-1, with a possible D match to TRBD1 (5 bases). The germline gives CDR1 MNHNS, CDR2 SASEGT. This CDR3 is built from 11 residues. V gave up 8 bases and J gave up 1 base, with 5 bases separating them. The CDR3 reads CASQGNTEAFF. As DNA, the CDR3 is TGTGCCAGCCAGGGGAACACTGAAGCTTTCTTT.

This clone was detected only a few times. The J gene is TRBJ2-7, the V gene TRBV6-5; D is possibly TRBD1 (5 bases). Trimming cost V 0 bases and J 6 bases, with 12 bases left between them. CDR3 length: 14 residues. CDR1 MNHEY and CDR2 SVGAGI come from the germline V gene. The CDR3 bases are TGTGCCAGCAGTTACTCGGGGCACCCCGGCGAGCAGTACTTC. Protein: CASSYSGHPGEQYF.

The V call is TRBV5-5, the J call TRBJ2-5; TRBD2 agrees at 11 bases. CDR3 length: 15 amino acids. The germline V gene has CDR1 SGHKS and CDR2 YYEKEE (reference sequence). V was clipped by 3 bases and J by 6 bases; unmatched bases: 7. The CDR3 loop is CASSYLAGGPKTQYF. In nucleotides, the CDR3 is TGTGCCAGCAGCTACTTAGCGGGGGGGCCAAAGACCCAGTACTTC.

Of note for this clone: Other DNA sequences in the same sample also yield this CDR3. J is TRBJ2-2 and V is TRBV5-1; D is unclear. In germline, CDR1 is SGHRS, CDR2 YFSETQ. The CDR3 covers 15 residues. Trimming took off 0 bases at V and 0 bases at J, with 6 bases between the two ends. The CDR3 reads CASSLGRANTGELFF. The CDR3 DNA reads as TGCGCCAGCAGCTTGGGACGTGCGAACACCGGGGAGCTGTTTTTT.